Below, one TCR beta chain is given with its context. This specimen belongs to a study of blood T cell repertoires in COVID-19. Overall study context: Acute and convalescent COVID-19 samples came from the United States, Italy and Spain. The analysed material was cDNA or gDNA that came from T cells, B-cell-depleted T cells, or PBMCs.

As originally analysed: Amplification of reference gene primers provided the estimated nucleated cell counts. Assay: immunoSEQ multiplex PCR; the TCRdb copy retains only in-frame clones and omits some. The DNA gave D and trimming, while V, J and clone size come from that table. This repertoire shows roughly 330,000 clones, around nine tenths found once; its top ten account for more than 5%. The length of the CDR3 is 14 residues. Per the germline V gene, CDR1 is SNHLY and CDR2 is FYNNEI. Trimming removed 3 bases at V and 7 bases at J, with 13 bases between. Cohort 3 recovered donors had two negative PCRs, clearance, or symptom resolution.

The sequence was obtained from a man aged 30-40 years who had recovered from COVID-19. The sample taken for sequencing was PBMCs or T cells enriched from blood (not recorded which). The rearrangement links TRBV2 to TRBJ2-4, with D possibly matching TRBD2 (6 bases). The CDR3 nucleotides read TGTGCCAGCAGTGACGGTGCTGGGGGGAACATTCAGTACTTC. Translating gives CASSDGAGGNIQYF.